This entry features one T cell receptor (beta chain) sequence. Antigen unknown. The data were obtained in a study of CD8 T cells in Susac syndrome. The study, taken as a whole, reports: It was acknowledged in the study that the number of individuals who were included in its TCR sequencing and HLA analysis was relatively small.

Germline lookup yields CDR1 LGHDT and CDR2 YNNKEL (reference sequence). The CDR3 runs 15 residues. V was cut by 2 bases and J by 4 bases, with 12 bases left in between. The multiple sclerosis controls were treatment-naive patients with relapsing-remitting disease that was stable or active. Negative isolation was used for CD8+ and CD4+ T cells and FACS enrichment for TEMRA cells. RNA amounts of 0.5 to 1 ug underwent reverse transcription with random hexamers. A single record per CDR3 protein comes from TCRdb applying MiXCR to the immunoSEQ multiplex PCR reads. This sample has a few hundred thousand distinct CDR3 sequences, with 95% found just once.

The receptor's source is a human donor with multiple sclerosis. The sequenced sample was CD4+ T cells from PBMCs. The chain couples TRBV3-1 to TRBJ2-1; unclear D gene. The CDR3 nucleotides are TGTGCCAGCAGCCAACTACTGCCTGGGTACAATGAGCAGTTCTTC. It encodes CASSQLLPGYNEQFF.